This entry describes one T cell receptor (beta chain). Repertoires were generated with immunoSEQ multiplex PCR, while TCRdb's copy carries only in-frame clones and drops some. The data show some 120,000 clones, 88% seen once. This record belongs to a study of blood T cell repertoires in COVID-19. V lost 0 bases and J lost 3, with 8 bases in between. CDR1 GTSNPN and CDR2 SVGIG come from the germline V gene (reference sequence). The CDR3 is 13 amino acids. Sequencing used peripheral blood. The TCR originated in a human donor in a cohort sampled during active COVID-19. V gene TRBV30 combines with J gene TRBJ1-1; D remains unclear. CDR3 amino acids: CAWSVRGDTEAFF. For the CDR3, the DNA is TGTGCCTGGAGTGTACGGGGAGACACTGAAGCTTTCTTT.